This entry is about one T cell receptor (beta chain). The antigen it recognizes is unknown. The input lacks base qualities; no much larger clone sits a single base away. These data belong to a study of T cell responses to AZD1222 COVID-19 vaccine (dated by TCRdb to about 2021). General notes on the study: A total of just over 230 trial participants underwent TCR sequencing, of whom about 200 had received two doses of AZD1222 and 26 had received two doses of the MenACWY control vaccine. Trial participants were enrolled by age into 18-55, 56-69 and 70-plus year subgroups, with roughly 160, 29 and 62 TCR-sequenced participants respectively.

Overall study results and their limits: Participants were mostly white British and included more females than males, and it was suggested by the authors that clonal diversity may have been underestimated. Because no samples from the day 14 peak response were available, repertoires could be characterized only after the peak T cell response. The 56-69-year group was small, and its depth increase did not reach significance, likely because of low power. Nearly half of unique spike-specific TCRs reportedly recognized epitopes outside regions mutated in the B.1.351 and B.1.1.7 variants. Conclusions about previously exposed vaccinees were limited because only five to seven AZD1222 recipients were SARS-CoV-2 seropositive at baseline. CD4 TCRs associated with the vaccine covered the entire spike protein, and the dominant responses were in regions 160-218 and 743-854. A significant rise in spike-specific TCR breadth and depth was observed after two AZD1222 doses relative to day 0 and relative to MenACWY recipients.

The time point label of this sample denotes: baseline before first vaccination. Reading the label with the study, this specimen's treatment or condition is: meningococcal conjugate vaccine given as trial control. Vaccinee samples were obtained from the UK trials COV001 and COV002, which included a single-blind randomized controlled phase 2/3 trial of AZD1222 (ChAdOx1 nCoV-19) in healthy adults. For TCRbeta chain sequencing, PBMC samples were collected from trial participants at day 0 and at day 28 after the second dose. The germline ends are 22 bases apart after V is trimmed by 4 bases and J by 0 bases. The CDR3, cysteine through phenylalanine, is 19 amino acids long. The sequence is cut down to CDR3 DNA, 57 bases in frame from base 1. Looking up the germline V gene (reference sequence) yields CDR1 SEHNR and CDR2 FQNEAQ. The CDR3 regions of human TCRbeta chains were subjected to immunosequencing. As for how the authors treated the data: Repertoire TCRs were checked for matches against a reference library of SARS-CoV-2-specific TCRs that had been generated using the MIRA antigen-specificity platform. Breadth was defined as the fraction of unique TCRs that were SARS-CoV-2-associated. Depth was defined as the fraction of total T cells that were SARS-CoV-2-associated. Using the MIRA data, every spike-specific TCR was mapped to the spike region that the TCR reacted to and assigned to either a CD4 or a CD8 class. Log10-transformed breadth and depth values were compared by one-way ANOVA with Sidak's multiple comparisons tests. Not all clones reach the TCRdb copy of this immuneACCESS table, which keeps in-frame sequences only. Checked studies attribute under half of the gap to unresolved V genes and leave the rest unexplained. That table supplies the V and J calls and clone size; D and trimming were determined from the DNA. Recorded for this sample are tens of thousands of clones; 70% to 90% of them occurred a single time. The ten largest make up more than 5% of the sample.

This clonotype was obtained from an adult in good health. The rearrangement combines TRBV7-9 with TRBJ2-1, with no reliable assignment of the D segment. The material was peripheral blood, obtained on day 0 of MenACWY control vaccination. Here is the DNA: TGTGCCAGCAGCTCAAGCGTATTAGGGCGTGAAAGCTCCTACAATGAGCAGTTCTTC. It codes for CASSSSVLGRESSYNEQFF.